The clone carrying this TCR beta chain came up once. This sample was taken from a study of blood T cell repertoires in COVID-19. Sequenced by immunoSEQ multiplex PCR; TCRdb stores in-frame clones only, minus some. The sample contains 100,000 or so clones, about three quarters of which appear only once. CDR3 length: 14 amino acids. Germline V lookup: CDR1 WSHSY, CDR2 SAAADI. Trimming took off 0 bases at V and 13 bases at J, with 18 bases between the two ends. The origin of this receptor is a woman aged 70 to 79 with acute or convalescent COVID-19. Sequenced input: peripheral blood. The V and J genes are TRBV10-2 and TRBJ1-2; D remains ambiguous. The CDR3 DNA is TGCGCCAGCAGTGAGTCGATAGGTCGTCCCTGGGCCACCTTC. It encodes CASSESIGRPWATF.